The clone carrying this T cell receptor beta chain was seen a single time. The data were taken from a study of blood T cell repertoires in COVID-19. Study details: Acute-phase and convalescent COVID-19 samples originated in the United States, Italy and Spain. Sample material is recorded as cDNA or gDNA derived from T cells, B-cell-depleted T cells, or PBMCs.

In the source study's methods: Quantification of nucleated cells was approximated via reference gene primer amplification. Profiled with immunoSEQ multiplex PCR; TCRdb holds only in-frame clones, not every one. V, J and clone size are taken as reported in that table, and D and trimming were inferred from the DNA itself. The table lists tens of thousands of clones, 75% to 90% of them singletons. V lost 5 bases, J lost 8 bases, and 22 bases lay in between. CDR1 GTSNPN and CDR2 SVGIG come from the germline V gene (reference sequence). CDR3 length equals 15 residues. Sequenced input: peripheral blood. The receptor's source is a woman in her 70s with acute or convalescent COVID-19. The rearrangement links TRBV30 to TRBJ2-1; D not certain. This CDR3 is CAWSRPVYRSDEQFF. The CDR3 nucleotides are TGTGCCTGGTCCCGGCCGGTCTACCGGAGCGATGAGCAGTTCTTC.